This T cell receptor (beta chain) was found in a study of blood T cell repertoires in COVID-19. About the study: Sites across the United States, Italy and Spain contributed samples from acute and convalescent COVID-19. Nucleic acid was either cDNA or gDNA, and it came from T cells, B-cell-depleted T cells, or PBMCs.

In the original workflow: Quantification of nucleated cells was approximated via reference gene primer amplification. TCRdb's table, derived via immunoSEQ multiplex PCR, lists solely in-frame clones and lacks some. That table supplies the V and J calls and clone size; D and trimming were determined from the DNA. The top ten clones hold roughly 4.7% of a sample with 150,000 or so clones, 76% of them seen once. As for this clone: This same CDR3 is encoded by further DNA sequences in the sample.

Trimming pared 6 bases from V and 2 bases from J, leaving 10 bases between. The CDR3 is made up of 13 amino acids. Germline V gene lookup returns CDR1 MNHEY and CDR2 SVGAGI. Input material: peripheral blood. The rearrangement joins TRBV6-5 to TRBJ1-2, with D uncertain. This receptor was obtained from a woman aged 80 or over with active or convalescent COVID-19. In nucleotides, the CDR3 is TGTGCCAGCAGCAGGACTGGGAACTATGGCTACACCTTC. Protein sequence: CASSRTGNYGYTF.